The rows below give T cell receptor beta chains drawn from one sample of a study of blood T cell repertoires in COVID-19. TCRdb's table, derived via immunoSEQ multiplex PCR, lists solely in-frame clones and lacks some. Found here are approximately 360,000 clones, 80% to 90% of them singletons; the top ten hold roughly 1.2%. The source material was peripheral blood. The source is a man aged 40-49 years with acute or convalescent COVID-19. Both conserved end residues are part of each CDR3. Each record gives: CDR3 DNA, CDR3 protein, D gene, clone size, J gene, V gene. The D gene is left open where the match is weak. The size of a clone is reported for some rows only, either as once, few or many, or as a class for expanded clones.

CDR3 DNA: TGTGCCAGCTCACCAAGTAAGGGGCGCTTTGAGGGCTACACCTTC
CDR3 protein: CASSPSKGRFEGYTF
D gene: -
clone size: -
J gene: TRBJ1-2
V gene: TRBV18

CDR3 DNA: TGTGCCTGGAGCCCGGGAGGGGCCAACGTCCTGACTTTC
CDR3 protein: CAWSPGGANVLTF
D gene: -
clone size: -
J gene: TRBJ2-6
V gene: TRBV30

CDR3 DNA: TGTGCCAGCAGCCCCAGGACAGGGGGGAATGAGCAGTTCTTC
CDR3 protein: CASSPRTGGNEQFF
D gene: TRBD1
clone size: -
J gene: TRBJ2-1
V gene: TRBV9

CDR3 DNA: TGTGCCAGCAGCTCGACAGGGGATCGTGAAAAACTGTTTTTT
CDR3 protein: CASSSTGDREKLFF
D gene: TRBD1
clone size: -
J gene: TRBJ1-4
V gene: TRBV5-6

CDR3 DNA: TGTGCCAGCAGCTTCGGCCAGGGTCTTGGCTACACCTTC
CDR3 protein: CASSFGQGLGYTF
D gene: -
clone size: -
J gene: TRBJ1-2
V gene: TRBV7-8

CDR3 DNA: TGTGCCAGCAGCTTAGCCCGGGTATCTAACTATGGCTACACCTTC
CDR3 protein: CASSLARVSNYGYTF
D gene: -
clone size: -
J gene: TRBJ1-2
V gene: TRBV7-9

CDR3 DNA: TGTGCCAGCAGGGGGCCAAGGGGCACTGAAGCTTTCTTT
CDR3 protein: CASRGPRGTEAFF
D gene: -
clone size: -
J gene: TRBJ1-1
V gene: TRBV6-5

CDR3 DNA: TGCGCCAGCAGGCAACCCAGGGGTAACTATGGCTACACCTTC
CDR3 protein: CASRQPRGNYGYTF
D gene: -
clone size: -
J gene: TRBJ1-2
V gene: TRBV4-1

CDR3 DNA: TGTGCCAGCACCCGGACAGGGAGCGCCAATCAGCCCCAGCATTTT
CDR3 protein: CASTRTGSANQPQHF
D gene: TRBD1
clone size: once
J gene: TRBJ1-5
V gene: TRBV6-6

CDR3 DNA: TGTGCCAGCAGCAAAGAACCCGCTGGACAGGGTAGGTACTATGGCTACACCTTC
CDR3 protein: CASSKEPAGQGRYYGYTF
D gene: -
clone size: -
J gene: TRBJ1-2
V gene: TRBV21-1

CDR3 DNA: TGTGCCAGCAGTTACTCGACTGGGGGCTCCGATACGCAGTATTTT
CDR3 protein: CASSYSTGGSDTQYF
D gene: -
clone size: -
J gene: TRBJ2-3
V gene: TRBV6-5

CDR3 DNA: TGTGCCAGCAGCGGCGACAGGGGGCAGAATTCACCCCTCCACTTT
CDR3 protein: CASSGDRGQNSPLHF
D gene: TRBD1
clone size: -
J gene: TRBJ1-6
V gene: TRBV9

CDR3 DNA: TGTGCCAGCAGTTTAAACAGGCCTCAAGCTTTCTTT
CDR3 protein: CASSLNRPQAFF
D gene: -
clone size: -
J gene: TRBJ1-1
V gene: TRBV28

CDR3 DNA: TGTGCCAGCAGCCCAGGACAGGGCAACGAGCAGTACTTC
CDR3 protein: CASSPGQGNEQYF
D gene: TRBD1
clone size: -
J gene: TRBJ2-7
V gene: TRBV7-6

CDR3 DNA: TGTGCCAGCAGCACCACCGGGACTAGTCTGCGGAATGAGCAGTTCTTC
CDR3 protein: CASSTTGTSLRNEQFF
D gene: TRBD2
clone size: -
J gene: TRBJ2-1
V gene: TRBV7-3

CDR3 DNA: TGCGCCAGCAGCCAGGTGGGGCCAAGATATAGCGGGGGTCACCAAGAGACCCAGTACTTC
CDR3 protein: CASSQVGPRYSGGHQETQYF
D gene: TRBD2
clone size: -
J gene: TRBJ2-5
V gene: TRBV4-1

CDR3 DNA: TGTGCTAGTGGTTTGGTACCCGCCACAGTTGAAGCTTTCTTT
CDR3 protein: CASGLVPATVEAFF
D gene: -
clone size: once
J gene: TRBJ1-1
V gene: TRBV12-5

CDR3 DNA: TGTGCCAGCAGTGACTACAGGGGGCCTGTTGAAGCTTTCTTT
CDR3 protein: CASSDYRGPVEAFF
D gene: TRBD1
clone size: -
J gene: TRBJ1-1
V gene: TRBV25-1

CDR3 DNA: TGTGCCAGCAGTCGACAGGGGGCACGTAACTATGGCTACACCTTC
CDR3 protein: CASSRQGARNYGYTF
D gene: TRBD1
clone size: -
J gene: TRBJ1-2
V gene: TRBV6-6

CDR3 DNA: TGTGCCTGGAGTGTACAGGGATGGACTGAAGCTTTCTTT
CDR3 protein: CAWSVQGWTEAFF
D gene: -
clone size: -
J gene: TRBJ1-1
V gene: TRBV30

CDR3 DNA: TGTGCCAGCAGTGACCGAGGAAGACAGGGGGGCAATGAGCAGTTCTTC
CDR3 protein: CASSDRGRQGGNEQFF
D gene: TRBD1
clone size: -
J gene: TRBJ2-1
V gene: TRBV25-1

CDR3 DNA: TGTGCCAGCAGTTTATATGCGGGGACCGAAATCTATGGCTACACCTTC
CDR3 protein: CASSLYAGTEIYGYTF
D gene: -
clone size: -
J gene: TRBJ1-2
V gene: TRBV28

CDR3 DNA: TGTGCCAGCAGCGTAGGTGAGGGACAATACAACAATGAGCAGTTCTTC
CDR3 protein: CASSVGEGQYNNEQFF
D gene: -
clone size: -
J gene: TRBJ2-1
V gene: TRBV9

CDR3 DNA: TGTGCCAGCAGTTACAGGGACAGCTACGAGCAGTACTTC
CDR3 protein: CASSYRDSYEQYF
D gene: TRBD1
clone size: -
J gene: TRBJ2-7
V gene: TRBV6-2/TRBV6-3

CDR3 DNA: TGTGCCAGCTGGGGGGACAGGGACACCGGGGAGCTGTTTTTT
CDR3 protein: CASWGDRDTGELFF
D gene: TRBD1
clone size: -
J gene: TRBJ2-2
V gene: TRBV28

CDR3 DNA: TGTGCCAGCAGTTTTGCTCTGGGCCACGAGCAGTACTTC
CDR3 protein: CASSFALGHEQYF
D gene: -
clone size: once
J gene: TRBJ2-7
V gene: TRBV12-3/TRBV12-4

CDR3 DNA: TGTGCCAGCAGTGAAGCGCACGGGAGCTCTGGGGCCAACGTCCTGACTTTC
CDR3 protein: CASSEAHGSSGANVLTF
D gene: -
clone size: -
J gene: TRBJ2-6
V gene: TRBV6-1

CDR3 DNA: TGTGCCAGCAGCCAAGGCATAGGGGCGGCTGGGGCCAACGTCCTGACTTTC
CDR3 protein: CASSQGIGAAGANVLTF
D gene: -
clone size: -
J gene: TRBJ2-6
V gene: TRBV3-1/TRBV3-2

CDR3 DNA: TGTGCCAGCAGCTTAGAAGTCAGGGTGGGTGGCTACACCTTC
CDR3 protein: CASSLEVRVGGYTF
D gene: -
clone size: once
J gene: TRBJ1-2
V gene: TRBV7-9

CDR3 DNA: TGTGCCAGCAGTTTAGTTGAGTACAATGAGCAGTTCTTC
CDR3 protein: CASSLVEYNEQFF
D gene: -
clone size: -
J gene: TRBJ2-1
V gene: TRBV28

CDR3 DNA: TGTGCCAGCAGTCCCTATCCGGGGAACTATGGCTACACCTTC
CDR3 protein: CASSPYPGNYGYTF
D gene: -
clone size: -
J gene: TRBJ1-2
V gene: TRBV27

CDR3 DNA: TGTGCCAGCAGTTTCGGGCAGGGGGTAAATTCACCCCTCCACTTT
CDR3 protein: CASSFGQGVNSPLHF
D gene: TRBD1
clone size: -
J gene: TRBJ1-6
V gene: TRBV27

CDR3 DNA: TGTGCCAGCAGCTTATCGGCTAGCGGGGGCTACGAGCAGTACTTC
CDR3 protein: CASSLSASGGYEQYF
D gene: TRBD2
clone size: -
J gene: TRBJ2-7
V gene: TRBV11-2

CDR3 DNA: TGTGCCAGCAGCAAAGGACAGTCCTACAATGAGCAGTTCTTC
CDR3 protein: CASSKGQSYNEQFF
D gene: -
clone size: -
J gene: TRBJ2-1
V gene: TRBV7-2

CDR3 DNA: TGTGCTAGTGGTTTGGGGACAACCTACAATGAGCAGTTCTTC
CDR3 protein: CASGLGTTYNEQFF
D gene: -
clone size: -
J gene: TRBJ2-1
V gene: TRBV12-5

CDR3 DNA: TGCAGCGCCCAGGCAGGGAACTACAATGAGCAGTTCTTC
CDR3 protein: CSAQAGNYNEQFF
D gene: -
clone size: -
J gene: TRBJ2-1
V gene: TRBV29-1

CDR3 DNA: TGTGCCAGCAGCTTTCCGGGACAGAGACACAATGAGCAGTTCTTC
CDR3 protein: CASSFPGQRHNEQFF
D gene: TRBD1
clone size: -
J gene: TRBJ2-1
V gene: TRBV11-2

CDR3 DNA: TGTGCCAGCAGCCTTACCGGGACAAGGTTGGGGGAGCTGTTTTTT
CDR3 protein: CASSLTGTRLGELFF
D gene: -
clone size: -
J gene: TRBJ2-2
V gene: TRBV5-4

CDR3 DNA: TGTGCCAGCAGCAGATCCGGGACAGGGTTCCCAGATACGCAGTATTTT
CDR3 protein: CASSRSGTGFPDTQYF
D gene: TRBD1
clone size: once
J gene: TRBJ2-3
V gene: TRBV7-6

CDR3 DNA: TGCGCCAGCAGCTTGGAAGGACTAGCGGACGGCCAAGAGACCCAGTACTTC
CDR3 protein: CASSLEGLADGQETQYF
D gene: TRBD2
clone size: once
J gene: TRBJ2-5
V gene: TRBV5-1

CDR3 DNA: TGTGCCAGCGGTACGGGACAGGGATGGAATGAGCAGTTCTTC
CDR3 protein: CASGTGQGWNEQFF
D gene: TRBD1
clone size: -
J gene: TRBJ2-1
V gene: TRBV2

CDR3 DNA: TGTGCCAGTAGTATATCCCGGAGCGGAAACACTGAAGCTTTCTTT
CDR3 protein: CASSISRSGNTEAFF
D gene: -
clone size: -
J gene: TRBJ1-1
V gene: TRBV19

CDR3 DNA: TGCGCCAGCAGCTTGGACAGGGGGCAGGTGATACTCTTT
CDR3 protein: CASSLDRGQVILF
D gene: TRBD1
clone size: -
J gene: TRBJ1-1
V gene: TRBV5-1

CDR3 DNA: TGTGCCAGCACCCCCCCTGGGCGGGGAAACGAGCAGTACTTC
CDR3 protein: CASTPPGRGNEQYF
D gene: -
clone size: -
J gene: TRBJ2-7
V gene: TRBV28

CDR3 DNA: TGTGCCAGCGGGTTGGGACTTGAAGAGACCCAGTACTTC
CDR3 protein: CASGLGLEETQYF
D gene: -
clone size: -
J gene: TRBJ2-5
V gene: TRBV7-3

CDR3 DNA: TGTGCCAGTAGATTCTATGGCTACACCTTC
CDR3 protein: CASRFYGYTF
D gene: -
clone size: -
J gene: TRBJ1-2
V gene: TRBV2

CDR3 DNA: TGTGCCAGCAGGGTGGGGACTTGGAGGAACGAGCAGTACTTC
CDR3 protein: CASRVGTWRNEQYF
D gene: -
clone size: -
J gene: TRBJ2-7
V gene: TRBV2

CDR3 DNA: TGTGCCAGTAGTATGGGGGGGGGTCCCTCCTCTGGGGCCAACGTCCTGACTTTC
CDR3 protein: CASSMGGGPSSGANVLTF
D gene: TRBD2
clone size: -
J gene: TRBJ2-6
V gene: TRBV19

CDR3 DNA: TGTGCCAGCAGCCGGGCCGGACGGAGGAGCTATGGCTACACCTTC
CDR3 protein: CASSRAGRRSYGYTF
D gene: -
clone size: -
J gene: TRBJ1-2
V gene: TRBV5-5

CDR3 DNA: TGTGCCAGCAGCTTGGTCGGGACTAACTCCGGATACAATGAGCAGTTCTTC
CDR3 protein: CASSLVGTNSGYNEQFF
D gene: TRBD2
clone size: -
J gene: TRBJ2-1
V gene: TRBV7-3

CDR3 DNA: TGTGCCAGTAGTAAACTAGCGGCCGTCCAAGAGACCCAGTACTTC
CDR3 protein: CASSKLAAVQETQYF
D gene: TRBD2
clone size: -
J gene: TRBJ2-5
V gene: TRBV19

CDR3 DNA: TGTGCCAGCAGCAGGGGTGGGGTAGAGACCCAGTACTTC
CDR3 protein: CASSRGGVETQYF
D gene: -
clone size: -
J gene: TRBJ2-5
V gene: TRBV12-3/TRBV12-4

CDR3 DNA: TGTGCCAGCAGTTTAGACAGGGGGCGCGCCACTGAAGCTTTCTTT
CDR3 protein: CASSLDRGRATEAFF
D gene: TRBD1
clone size: -
J gene: TRBJ1-1
V gene: TRBV28

CDR3 DNA: TGCGCCAGCAGCGACGGACAGGGCGGTGTGGAATTT
CDR3 protein: CASSDGQGGVEF
D gene: TRBD1
clone size: -
J gene: TRBJ1-3
V gene: TRBV4-1

CDR3 DNA: TGTGCCAGCAGTCCAGGGACAGGGAGACAATATAGCAATCAGCCCCAGCATTTT
CDR3 protein: CASSPGTGRQYSNQPQHF
D gene: TRBD1
clone size: -
J gene: TRBJ1-5
V gene: TRBV27

CDR3 DNA: TGTGCCAGCAGTGAGATGAGCGGAGTCGGCGAGCAGTACTTC
CDR3 protein: CASSEMSGVGEQYF
D gene: -
clone size: once
J gene: TRBJ2-7
V gene: TRBV6-4

CDR3 DNA: TGTGCCAGCAGTCCCTCGGGACTAGCGGGGGGGCGACAGTTCTTC
CDR3 protein: CASSPSGLAGGRQFF
D gene: TRBD2
clone size: few
J gene: TRBJ2-1
V gene: TRBV27

CDR3 DNA: TGTGCCAGCACCAAGGGGGTAGTTACCGGGGAGCTGTTTTTT
CDR3 protein: CASTKGVVTGELFF
D gene: -
clone size: -
J gene: TRBJ2-2
V gene: TRBV6-5

CDR3 DNA: TGCGCCAGCAGCCAAGAAGCTTCACAGGTGTTAGGAGGCTACACCTTC
CDR3 protein: CASSQEASQVLGGYTF
D gene: -
clone size: -
J gene: TRBJ1-2
V gene: TRBV4-1